Listed here are 29 T cell receptor beta chains from one sample, sequenced in a study of OX40 agonist ivuxolimab in advanced cancers. The method was immunoSEQ multiplex PCR; TCRdb's version includes in-frame clones alone and lacks a portion of them. In the table there are more than 80,000 clones, roughly nine tenths of which are singletons. The sample in question was CD4+ or CD8+ T cells sorted from blood, obtained in a trial of the OX40 agonist ivuxolimab. The source is an adult with an advanced solid tumor such as melanoma, head and neck, liver or kidney cancer.

In regard to this clone: One end of the junction is discordant with germline, which a read error may explain. This sequence joins TRBV7-7 and TRBJ2-5; 7 bases are a match to TRBD2. In germline, CDR1 is SSHAT, CDR2 FNYEAQ (reference sequence). The CDR3 runs 13 residues. CDR3 region: CASSRDYYETQYF. CDR3 bases: TGTGCTAGCAGCCGGGACTACTACGAGACCCAGTACTTC.

The V gene is TRBV28, the J gene TRBJ2-3; D is undetermined. There are 14 residues in the CDR3. CDR1 and CDR2 (germline): MDHEN, SYDVKM. V lost 3 bases, J lost 5 bases, and 12 bases lay in between. CDR3 sequence (DNA): TGTGCCAGCAGTTTTAGGATGAGCTTAGATACGCAGTATTTT. Residues: CASSFRMSLDTQYF.

V and J are TRBV5-1 and TRBJ1-1; TRBD1 agrees at 9 bases. Germline assignment: CDR1 SGHRS and CDR2 YFSETQ. This CDR3 is 16 amino acids long. Trimming cost V 1 base and J 1 base; bases outside gene matches: 5. The CDR3 here is CASSLRPTGGNTEAFF. CDR3 sequence (DNA): TGCGCCAGCAGCTTGAGACCGACAGGGGGGAACACTGAAGCTTTCTTT.

The chain recombines TRBV18 with TRBJ2-2; 7 bases are shared with TRBD2. The CDR3 totals 13 residues. CDR1 and CDR2 (germline): KGHSH, LQKENI. Trimming took 4 bases from V and 6 from J; bases not matched to a gene: 2. In nucleotides, the CDR3 is TGTGCCAGCTCACTGACTAGCCCCGGGGAGCTGTTTTTT. The encoded protein is CASSLTSPGELFF.

The chain combines TRBV5-1 with TRBJ2-5; either TRBD1 or TRBD2 may supply D (6 bases each). Germline assignment: CDR1 SGHRS and CDR2 YFSETQ. V was cut by 5 bases and J by 5 bases, with 19 bases left in between. This CDR3 comprises 15 residues. The CDR3 loop is CASREGVGRRETQYF. The CDR3 DNA reads TGCGCCAGCAGGGAGGGGGTCGGGCGCCGGGAGACCCAGTACTTC. The full variable domain, its missing parts supplied by reference TRBV5-1 and TRBJ2-5, is KAGVTQTPRYLIKTRGQQVTLSCSPISGHRSVSWYQQTPGQGLQFLFEYFSETQRNKGNFPGRFSGRQFSNSRSEMNVSTLELGDSALYLCASREGVGRRETQYFGPGTRLLVL.

This sequence joins TRBV27 and TRBJ1-2; the match to TRBD1 covers 11 bases. The junction had 11 bases not matched to a gene; V was cut back by 2 bases and J by 0 bases. Looked up from germline, CDR1 is MNHEY and CDR2 is SMNVEV (reference sequence). This CDR3 spans 19 amino acids. CDR3 in amino acids: CASSLGSGDRGTTNYGYTF. In nucleotides, the CDR3 is TGTGCCAGCAGTTTAGGATCGGGGGACAGGGGGACAACTAACTATGGCTACACCTTC.

This chain links TRBV30 with TRBJ2-7; 14 bases fit TRBD2. The germline V gene encodes CDR1 GTSNPN and CDR2 SVGIG (reference sequence). The CDR3 runs 14 residues. The V segment lost 5 bases and the J segment 8 bases; nucleotides outside the gene matches: 8. The CDR3 DNA is TGTGCCTGGCAAACGGGACTAGCGGGAGTAAAGCAGTACTTC. This translates into CAWQTGLAGVKQYF.

The rearrangement uses TRBV7-2 and TRBJ2-7; D unclear. This CDR3 comprises 13 residues. Trimming stripped 1 base from V and 6 bases from J, with 10 bases between. Germline V gives CDR1 SGHTA, CDR2 FQGNSA. CDR3: CASSLGWVSEQYF. CDR3 coding DNA: TGTGCCAGCAGCTTAGGATGGGTTTCCGAGCAGTACTTC.

This chain links TRBV15 with TRBJ1-5; D remains unclear. CDR1 is LNHNV and CDR2 is YYDKDF in the germline V gene (reference sequence). The CDR3 length is 12 residues. V lost 0 bases and J 5 bases, leaving 2 bases between the germline ends. The CDR3 coding sequence is TGTGCCACCAGCAGAGATCATCAGCCCCAGCATTTT. It encodes CATSRDHQPQHF. Based on the CDR3 plus reference TRBV15 and TRBJ1-5, the full variable domain is DAMVIQNPRYQVTQFGKPVTLSCSQTLNHNVMYWYQQKSSQAPKLLFHYYDKDFNNEADTPDNFQSRRPNTSFCFLDIRSPGLGDTAMYLCATSRDHQPQHFGDGTRLSIL.

This chain links TRBV19 with TRBJ2-7; the match to TRBD1 covers 9 bases. CDR3 size: 13 residues. Germline values: CDR1 LNHDA, CDR2 SQIVND (reference sequence). V was pared by 8 bases and J by 7 bases, with 9 bases of the junction left unmatched. The CDR3 DNA sequence: TGTGCCAGTTCCCCGGACAGGGGCCGAGAGCAGTACTTC. Its protein product is CASSPDRGREQYF.

V gene TRBV5-1 combines with J gene TRBJ2-7; 7 positions match TRBD1. Unmatched junction bases numbered 4, after V lost 5 bases and J lost 2 bases. This CDR3 has 13 residues. CDR1 is SGHRS, CDR2 YFSETQ, per germline. CDR3 region: CASRSTGTYEQYF. In DNA, the CDR3 is TGCGCCAGCAGATCGACAGGGACCTACGAGCAGTACTTC. Full variable domain (rest looked up from reference TRBV5-1 and TRBJ2-7): KAGVTQTPRYLIKTRGQQVTLSCSPISGHRSVSWYQQTPGQGLQFLFEYFSETQRNKGNFPGRFSGRQFSNSRSEMNVSTLELGDSALYLCASRSTGTYEQYFGPGTRLTVT.

Remarks on this clone: Sequence at one end of the junction differs from germline and may be a read error. The chain employs TRBV6-5 and TRBJ1-1; maybe TRBD1 (5 bases). Per germline, CDR1 MNHEY and CDR2 SVGAGI. The CDR3 sequence is 15 residues long. CDR3 in amino acids: CASSLDSPMNTEAFF. DNA of the CDR3: TGTGCCAGCAGTTTAGACAGCCCGATGAATACTGAAGCTTTCTTT.

A single count supports this clone. The CDR3 protein is CASSPLRNEQFF. The CDR3 bases are TGTGCCAGCAGCCCGCTAAGGAATGAGCAGTTCTTC. This chain joins TRBV7-2 and TRBJ2-1; D is unresolved. The CDR3 has 12 amino acids. CDR1 SGHTA and CDR2 FQGNSA come from the germline V gene. V was pared by 5 bases and J by 7 bases, with 9 bases between.

This chain joins TRBV28 and TRBJ2-5, with D possibly TRBD2 on 6 matching bases. In germline, CDR1 is MDHEN, CDR2 SYDVKM. The CDR3 is made up of 16 amino acids. V shed 7 bases and J shed 5 bases, with 23 bases lying between them. The CDR3 protein is CASTAPSTASGETQYF. The CDR3 nucleotides read TGTGCCAGCACCGCGCCGTCGACTGCGAGCGGGGAGACCCAGTACTTC.

The chain joins TRBV20-1 to TRBJ2-3; no clear D gene. Trimming took 3 bases from V and 6 from J, leaving 4 bases between them. The length of the CDR3 is 10 residues. Germline V gene sequence: CDR1 DFQATT, CDR2 SNEGSKA (reference sequence). Here the CDR3 DNA reads TGCAGTGCTAGGCAGGATACGCAGTATTTT. Protein product: CSARQDTQYF.

The chain has TRBV7-2 and TRBJ2-1; unclear D gene. Germline V lookup: CDR1 SGHTA, CDR2 FQGNSA. CDR3 length: 12 residues. V lost 1 base, J lost 3 bases, and 1 base lay in between. CDR3 bases: TGTGCCAGCAGCTTAGGCTACAATGAGCAGTTCTTC. It translates to CASSLGYNEQFF.

The gene calls are TRBV7-2 and TRBJ1-1, with unresolved D. The V gene lost 1 base and the J gene lost 4 bases, with 10 bases spanning the gap. The germline V gene encodes CDR1 SGHTA and CDR2 FQGNSA. CDR3 size: 14 residues. The CDR3 reads CASSLDYSITEAFF. CDR3 bases: TGTGCCAGCAGCTTAGATTACAGCATCACTGAAGCTTTCTTT.

This chain joins TRBV28 and TRBJ1-5; 7 positions agree with TRBD1. Germline V gives CDR1 MDHEN, CDR2 SYDVKM. The CDR3 extends over 14 amino acids. With 3 bases clipped from V and 4 bases from J, the junction kept 3 bases outside the gene matches. The CDR3 loop is CASSLPQGNQPQHF. CDR3 DNA sequence: TGTGCCAGCAGTTTGCCACAGGGGAATCAGCCCCAGCATTTT.

This chain connects TRBV6-5 to TRBJ1-1; D unresolved. The CDR3 extends over 12 amino acids. Germline CDR1 and CDR2: MNHEY and SVGAGI. V lost 7 bases and J lost 10, with 16 bases in between. CDR3 loop: CASTAGRAGAFF. CDR3 nucleotide sequence: TGTGCCAGCACCGCAGGAAGGGCAGGAGCTTTCTTT.

Only one count was recorded for this clone. This chain uses TRBV4-3 with TRBJ2-1; weak D call: TRBD1 (5 bases). Germline V gives CDR1 LGHNA, CDR2 YSLEER. Trimming removed 0 bases at V and 2 bases at J, with 11 bases between. The CDR3 has 16 residues. The CDR3 protein is CASSQDQGLPYNEQFF. In nucleotides, the CDR3 is TGCGCCAGCAGCCAAGATCAGGGCTTGCCCTACAATGAGCAGTTCTTC.

The rearrangement uses TRBV6-6 and TRBJ2-3, with D perhaps given as TRBD1 or TRBD2 (5 bases each). The V and J ends lost 4 bases and 4 bases respectively, with 15 bases between them. Germline CDR1 is MNHNY and CDR2 is SVGAGI (reference sequence). This CDR3 spans 15 amino acids. CDR3 bases: TGTGCCAGCAGTTCGGACACCTTGAGGGCAGATACGCAGTATTTT. Residues: CASSSDTLRADTQYF.

CDR3 region: CASSLWDRIYEQYF. CDR3 nucleotides: TGTGCCAGCAGCTTATGGGACAGGATCTACGAGCAGTACTTC. The V call is TRBV7-2, the J call TRBJ2-7, with TRBD1 identical over 8 bases. Germline V gives CDR1 SGHTA, CDR2 FQGNSA. With V trimmed by 2 bases and J by 3 bases, 3 bases remained unmatched. The CDR3 runs 14 residues.

The chain combines TRBV28 with TRBJ1-6; TRBD1 matches 8 bases. The CDR3 length is 13 residues. Germline loops: CDR1 MDHEN, CDR2 SYDVKM. V lost 11 bases and J lost 10; bases outside the gene matches: 10. CDR3 region: CASGQGARSPLHF. DNA for the CDR3: TGTGCCTCGGGCCAGGGGGCACGGTCACCCCTCCACTTT.

The chain links TRBV7-3 to TRBJ2-5, with 16 bases that match TRBD2. Trimming removed 5 bases from V and 5 bases from J; junction bases left unmatched: 14. The CDR3 loop spans 19 amino acids. Germline values: CDR1 SGHTA, CDR2 FQGTGA. This CDR3 is CASSLIRGLAGGPSETQYF. The CDR3 DNA is TGTGCCAGCAGCCTAATCCGGGGACTAGCGGGAGGGCCTTCGGAGACCCAGTACTTC.

The chain joins TRBV5-4 to TRBJ2-2, with no clear D. Germline V gives CDR1 SGHNT, CDR2 YYREEE (reference sequence). The CDR3 has 16 amino acids. The germline V and J ends were trimmed by 0 bases and 6 bases, with 15 bases remaining between them. The CDR3 protein is CASSLGGRSLPGELFF. The CDR3 DNA is TGTGCCAGCAGCTTGGGAGGCCGATCACTACCCGGGGAGCTGTTTTTT.

V gene TRBV9 combines with J gene TRBJ2-7; 9 bases align to TRBD2. Germline CDR1 and CDR2: SGDLS and YYNGEE. J lost 2 bases, V lost 4 bases, and 7 bases had no gene match. This CDR3 has 15 amino acids. This CDR3 is CASSPGTSPTYEQYF. The CDR3 bases are TGTGCCAGCAGCCCAGGGACTAGCCCTACCTACGAGCAGTACTTC. Supplemented by reference TRBV9 and TRBJ2-7, the full variable domain reads DSGVTQTPKHLITATGQRVTLRCSPRSGDLSVYWYQQSLDQGLQFLIQYYNGEERAKGNILERFSAQQFPDLHSELNLSSLELGDSALYFCASSPGTSPTYEQYFGPGTRLTVT.

The CDR3 DNA is TGTGCCAGCAGAAGGGACAACAACGAAAAACTGTTTTTT. Translation gives CASRRDNNEKLFF. The V call is TRBV7-2, the J call TRBJ1-4; maybe TRBD1 (6 bases). The CDR3 consists of 13 residues. V was clipped by 6 bases and J by 8 bases, with 13 bases between them. The germline gives CDR1 SGHTA, CDR2 FQGNSA.

This clone was seen a single time. The chain links TRBV5-1 to TRBJ1-3, with 9 bases identical to TRBD1. The CDR3 sequence is 14 residues long. The V gene's germline CDR1 is SGHRS and CDR2 YFSETQ. Trimming removed 3 bases from V and 4 bases from J; junction bases left unmatched: 2. The CDR3 reads CASSWGQGGNTIYF. CDR3 sequence (DNA): TGCGCCAGCAGCTGGGGACAGGGAGGAAACACCATATATTTT. The complete variable domain, with remaining parts taken from reference TRBV5-1 and TRBJ1-3, reads KAGVTQTPRYLIKTRGQQVTLSCSPISGHRSVSWYQQTPGQGLQFLFEYFSETQRNKGNFPGRFSGRQFSNSRSEMNVSTLELGDSALYLCASSWGQGGNTIYFGEGSWLTVV.

The chain links TRBV5-4 to TRBJ2-2, with TRBD2 matching over 9 bases. This CDR3 contains 17 residues. The J segment lost 3 bases and the V segment lost 4 bases, leaving 10 bases of the junction unmatched. Germline CDR1 SGHNT, CDR2 YYREEE (reference sequence). The DNA of the CDR3 is TGTGCCAGCAGCCCGGGGGCCGGCGGGAGGGACACCGGGGAGCTGTTTTTT. It yields the protein CASSPGAGGRDTGELFF.